These 14 T cell receptor beta chains originate from one sample sequenced in a study of T cells in localized non-small cell lung cancer. The repertoire was sequenced with immunoSEQ multiplex PCR; TCRdb's copy has only in-frame clones and lacks some. The table lists approximately 2,500 clones, about 20% of them singletons. Here the sequenced sample was normal lung tissue next to the tumor, taken before any cancer treatment. All receptors come from a woman aged 35 to 75 with stage I lung adenocarcinoma.

V and J are TRBV19 and TRBJ2-7; 8 bases are shared with TRBD1. Germline V lookup: CDR1 LNHDA, CDR2 SQIVND (reference sequence). After removal of 6 bases from V and 5 bases from J, the junction contained 6 bases not matched to a gene. The CDR3 consists of 13 residues. DNA for the CDR3: TGTGCCAGTAGAGGACAGGGAGGCCACGAGCAGTACTTC. Amino acid sequence: CASRGQGGHEQYF.

V and J are TRBV11-3 and TRBJ2-7; either TRBD1 or TRBD2 may supply D (5 bases each). The V and J ends lost 5 bases and 3 bases respectively, with 14 bases between them. There are 14 residues in the CDR3. From germline, CDR1 is SGHNT and CDR2 YENEEA. The CDR3 reads CASSPRAGIYEQYF. The CDR3 bases are TGTGCCAGCAGCCCCAGGGCCGGGATCTACGAGCAGTACTTC. The full variable domain, completed using reference TRBV11-3 and TRBJ2-7, is EAGVVQSPRYKIIEKKQPVAFWCNPISGHNTLYWYLQNLGQGPELLIRYENEEAVDDSQLPKDRFSAERLKGVDSTLKIQPAELGDSAVYLCASSPRAGIYEQYFGPGTRLTVT.

This clone was recorded a few times. The chain uses TRBV6-8 and TRBJ2-7; a possible D gene is TRBD1 (6 bases). Trimming took off 5 bases at V and 8 bases at J, with 19 bases between the two ends. CDR3 size: 14 residues. CDR1 MNHGY and CDR2 SAAAGT come from the germline V gene. The CDR3 here is CASSPGTWTIQQYF. Written as DNA, the CDR3 is TGTGCCAGCAGTCCCGGGACATGGACAATCCAGCAGTACTTC.

The V and J genes are TRBV10-2 and TRBJ2-7, with 11 bases fitting TRBD1. Trimming took 7 bases from V and 5 from J; bases not matched to a gene: 7. The length of the CDR3 is 14 residues. Per the germline V gene, CDR1 is WSHSY and CDR2 is SAAADI. The CDR3 region is CASTRTGGPHEQYF. The CDR3 DNA reads as TGCGCCAGCACCCGGACAGGGGGCCCTCACGAGCAGTACTTC.

This clone is labeled medium-sized. V is TRBV6-8 and J is TRBJ2-6; 7 bases line up with TRBD1. V shed 4 bases, J shed 1 base, and the junction held 7 bases outside the gene matches. The germline V gene has CDR1 MNHGY and CDR2 SAAAGT. CDR3 length equals 17 residues. The CDR3 DNA reads TGTGCCAGCAGTTCCCCGGGACAGTTATCTGGGGCCAACGTCCTGACTTTC. Its translation is CASSSPGQLSGANVLTF.

In its sample, this clone was seen a few times. The gene calls are TRBV6-8 and TRBJ1-4; tentatively, D is TRBD1 (6 bases). Trimming took off 2 bases at V and 4 bases at J, with 14 bases between the two ends. This CDR3 contains 16 residues. Germline assignment: CDR1 MNHGY and CDR2 SAAAGT. CDR3 nucleotides: TGTGCCAGCAGTTACGAGGCGGGGGCGAATAATGAAAAACTGTTTTTT. This encodes CASSYEAGANNEKLFF.

The rearrangement joins TRBV14 to TRBJ1-3; D is unresolved. The V end was cut by 5 bases, the J end by 0 bases, with 14 bases between. This CDR3 spans 16 amino acids. Germline CDR1 is SGHDN and CDR2 is FVKESK. The CDR3, as DNA: TGTGCCAGCAGCTTGGACCTCTTGAGCTCTGGAAACACCATATATTTT. Its protein is CASSLDLLSSGNTIYF.

The chain combines TRBV30 with TRBJ1-2; 8 bases line up with TRBD1. V was clipped by 2 bases and J by 2 bases; unmatched bases: 4. Germline loops: CDR1 GTSNPN, CDR2 SVGIG (reference sequence). The CDR3 consists of 14 residues. CDR3 nucleotides: TGTGCCTGGAGTTTCGACAGGGGAAACTATGGCTACACCTTC. It yields the protein CAWSFDRGNYGYTF. The complete variable domain, with remaining parts taken from reference TRBV30 and TRBJ1-2, reads SQTIHQWPATLVQPVGSPLSLECTVEGTSNPNLYWYRQAAGRGLQLLFYSVGIGQISSEVPQNLSASRPQDRQFILSSKKLLLSDSGFYLCAWSFDRGNYGYTFGSGTRLTVV.

The V gene is TRBV5-1, the J gene TRBJ2-2; TRBD2 agrees at 7 bases. J lost 3 bases, V lost 2 bases, and 4 bases had no gene match. The CDR3 consists of 15 residues. Germline V gene lookup returns CDR1 SGHRS and CDR2 YFSETQ. As DNA, the CDR3 is TGCGCCAGCAGCTTTACGGGGGGTGACACCGGGGAGCTGTTTTTT. It is translated as CASSFTGGDTGELFF.

CDR3 sequence (DNA): TGTGCCAGTAGTTCATGGGGGGGATGGGGCACAGATACGCAGTATTTT. This encodes CASSSWGGWGTDTQYF. This chain connects TRBV19 to TRBJ2-3; TRBD2 matches 7 bases. This CDR3 spans 16 amino acids. Trimming at V came to 5 bases and at J to 1 base, leaving 9 bases not matched to a gene. The germline gives CDR1 LNHDA, CDR2 SQIVND (reference sequence).

J is TRBJ2-5 and V is TRBV30; TRBD1 might be the D (6 bases). Looked up from germline, CDR1 is GTSNPN and CDR2 is SVGIG (reference sequence). The CDR3 is made up of 13 amino acids. Trimming removed 5 bases from V and 5 bases from J, with 15 bases in between. The DNA of the CDR3 is TGTGCCTGGGTATCAGGGGCGAGGGAGACCCAGTACTTC. It specifies CAWVSGARETQYF.

This clone has more than one count but fewer than ten. CDR3 sequence reads: CASSFGGVGETQYF. As DNA, the CDR3 is TGTGCCAGCAGCTTCGGGGGTGTTGGAGAGACCCAGTACTTC. V usage is TRBV11-3 and J usage is TRBJ2-5; D might be TRBD2 (6 bases). Germline V gene data show CDR1 as SGHNT and CDR2 as YENEEA. The CDR3 totals 14 residues. Between the trimmed V and J ends, which lost 3 bases and 4 bases, there was a span of 12 bases.

This rearrangement joins TRBV18 to TRBJ2-7; D is possibly TRBD1 (6 bases). CDR3 length: 14 residues. Germline values: CDR1 KGHSH, CDR2 LQKENI. With 1 base removed from V and 3 bases from J, the gap between germline ends came to 10 bases. CDR3 nucleotides: TGTGCCAGCTCACCACAGTCGGACAGCTACGAGCAGTACTTC. It encodes CASSPQSDSYEQYF.

This clone is medium-sized. This sequence joins TRBV11-3 and TRBJ2-3, with D maybe TRBD2 (6 bases). Germline loops: CDR1 SGHNT, CDR2 YENEEA. CDR3 size: 16 residues. Trimming took 2 bases from V and 2 from J, leaving 14 bases between them. In nucleotides, the CDR3 is TGTGCCAGCAGCTTACAGGGAGGCATAGTCACAGATACGCAGTATTTT. Its protein is CASSLQGGIVTDTQYF.